Shown below are 2 T cell receptor beta chains from a single sample sequenced in a study of radiotherapy plus CTLA-4 blockade in lung cancer. The method was immunoSEQ multiplex PCR; TCRdb's version includes in-frame clones alone and lacks a portion of them. The repertoire holds tens of thousands of clones, with roughly 78% as singletons. The starting material was peripheral blood, obtained from a patient treated with radiotherapy plus ipilimumab. These receptors originate from a human donor with non-small cell lung cancer who had a complete response to radiotherapy plus ipilimumab.

The chain has TRBV19 and TRBJ2-2, with a tentative D call TRBD1 (6 bases). Germline V CDR1 and CDR2: LNHDA, SQIVND (reference sequence). Trimming removed 3 bases from V and 4 bases from J, with 9 bases in between. CDR3 length: 14 amino acids. CDR3 DNA sequence: TGTGCCAGTAGTATGTCCAGGGGCACCGGGGAGCTGTTTTTT. This sequence encodes CASSMSRGTGELFF. Variable domain in full (rest from reference TRBV19 and TRBJ2-2): DGGITQSPKYLFRKEGQNVTLSCEQNLNHDAMYWYRQDPGQGLRLIYYSQIVNDFQKGDIAEGYSVSREKKESFPLTVTSAQKNPTAFYLCASSMSRGTGELFFGEGSRLTVL.

The chain employs TRBV11-3 and TRBJ2-5; D possibly matches TRBD1 or TRBD2 (7 bases each). The V end lost 4 bases, the J end lost 5 bases, and 14 bases lay between the germline ends. The CDR3 runs 14 residues. Germline assignment: CDR1 SGHNT and CDR2 YENEEA. In nucleotides, the CDR3 is TGTGCCAGCAGCTGGCTCAGGGGGGGGGAGACCCAGTACTTC. Translation gives CASSWLRGGETQYF.